This TCR beta chain comes out of a study of T cells in Graves' hyperthyroidism and ophthalmopathy. Study conclusions and caveats: Most thyroid clonotypes that were expanded above 0.001 also turned up in blood.

Germline V gene lookup returns CDR1 MNHNS and CDR2 SASEGT. Between the trimmed V and J ends, which lost 5 bases and 6 bases, there was a span of 14 bases. The CDR3 totals 13 residues. Amplification yielded TCR beta CDR3 regions, with RNA transcripts as the source. Carried out on the TCR CDR3, a first-round RT-PCR used the HTBI primer set. TCRdb passed the multiplex PCR reads through MiXCR, listing each CDR3 protein once. The repertoire has about 290,000 distinct CDR3 sequences, roughly 20% of them found once; the top ten carry under 45%. Orbital computed tomography, thyroid ultrasound, serum thyroxine and TRAb, and clinical symptoms together informed the diagnoses. The PBMCs studied were ones that came from 10 ml fresh peripheral blood. This clonotype was detected only a few times. Its antigen is unknown.

This chain connects TRBV6-1 to TRBJ2-7; the D gene is possibly TRBD1 (6 bases). The clonotype was recovered from a man aged 45-65 years with Graves' ophthalmopathy. Source material: blood. CDR3 sequence: CASSIQGLGEQYF. In nucleotides, the CDR3 is TGTGCCAGCAGTATACAGGGTTTGGGCGAGCAGTACTTC.